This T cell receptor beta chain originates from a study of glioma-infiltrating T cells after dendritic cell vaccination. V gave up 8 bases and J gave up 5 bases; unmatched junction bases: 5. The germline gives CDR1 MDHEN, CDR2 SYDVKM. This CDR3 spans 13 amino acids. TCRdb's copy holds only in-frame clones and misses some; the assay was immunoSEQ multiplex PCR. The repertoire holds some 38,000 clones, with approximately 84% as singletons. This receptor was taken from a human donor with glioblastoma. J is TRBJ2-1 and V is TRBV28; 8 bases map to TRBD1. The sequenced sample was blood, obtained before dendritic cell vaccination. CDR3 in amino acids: CASQDRADNEQFF. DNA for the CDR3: TGTGCCAGCCAGGACAGGGCGGACAATGAGCAGTTCTTC.